Listed here are 17 T cell receptor beta chains from one sample, sequenced in a study of graft-versus-host responses after intestinal transplantation. The assay was immunoSEQ multiplex PCR, and TCRdb's table has in-frame clones only and misses some. The sample shows around 100,000 clones, more than 75% of them seen only once. These receptors have no known antigen. The sequenced sample was unstimulated CD4+ T cells sorted from spleen or lymph node cells, obtained before transplant. These receptors all stem from a human donor who was the organ donor for an intestinal transplant.

This clone came up a few times. This rearrangement joins TRBV5-1 to TRBJ1-3; 7 bases agree with TRBD1. Trimming took 5 bases from V and 4 from J; bases not matched to a gene: 9. Germline V gene data show CDR1 as SGHRS and CDR2 as YFSETQ. CDR3 length: 15 residues. Here the CDR3 reads CASSPEGASGNTIYF. The CDR3 DNA is TGCGCCAGCAGTCCTGAGGGGGCTTCGGGAAACACCATATATTTT.

V and J are TRBV29-1 and TRBJ2-2, with TRBD2 as a possible D gene (6 bases). With 7 bases removed from V and 2 bases from J, the gap between germline ends came to 8 bases. Germline lookup yields CDR1 SQVTM and CDR2 ANQGSEA. There are 12 residues in the CDR3. The CDR3 region has the DNA TGCAGCGCGGGACTTAACACCGGGGAGCTGTTTTTT. Amino acid sequence: CSAGLNTGELFF.

V gene TRBV6-1 combines with J gene TRBJ1-6, with D unclear. Germline CDR1 MNHNS, CDR2 SASEGT. Trimming shortened V by 4 bases and J by 9 bases, and 13 bases separated the two germline ends. This CDR3 contains 14 residues. CDR3 DNA sequence: TGTGCCAGCAGTGTGGCTGACTCGGGTTCACCCCTCCACTTT. This translates into CASSVADSGSPLHF.

V gene TRBV30 combines with J gene TRBJ2-1; 13 bases are shared with TRBD2. J lost 9 bases, V lost 2 bases, and 10 bases had no gene match. Germline CDR1 is GTSNPN and CDR2 is SVGIG (reference sequence). The CDR3 is 16 residues long. The CDR3 region has the DNA TGTGCCTGGAGTCACGGACTAGCGGGGGCCGGGATTGAGCAGTTCTTC. Its protein is CAWSHGLAGAGIEQFF. The full variable domain, its missing parts supplied by reference TRBV30 and TRBJ2-1, is SQTIHQWPATLVQPVGSPLSLECTVEGTSNPNLYWYRQAAGRGLQLLFYSVGIGQISSEVPQNLSASRPQDRQFILSSKKLLLSDSGFYLCAWSHGLAGAGIEQFFGPGTRLTVL.

The chain recombines TRBV13 with TRBJ1-1; D remains ambiguous. Trimming shortened V by 6 bases and J by 1 base, and 9 bases separated the two germline ends. Germline CDR1 is PRHDT and CDR2 is FYEKMQ (reference sequence). The CDR3 has 13 residues. CDR3 nucleotides: TGTGCCAGCAGGACGGAGGGGAACACTGAAGCTTTCTTT. Amino acids: CASRTEGNTEAFF.

This chain links TRBV7-9 with TRBJ1-3; D is possibly TRBD1 (5 bases). Germline loops: CDR1 SEHNR, CDR2 FQNEAQ (reference sequence). This CDR3 is 15 amino acids long. Trimming pared 2 bases from V and 1 base from J, leaving 9 bases between. This CDR3 is CASSLWEGSGNTIYF. Here the CDR3 DNA reads TGTGCCAGCAGCTTATGGGAGGGGTCTGGAAACACCATATATTTT.

The CDR3 here is CASRDLSDTQYF. In DNA form, the CDR3 reads TGTGCCAGCAGGGACCTTTCGGATACGCAGTATTTT. The chain combines TRBV6-1 with TRBJ2-3; D is unclear. This CDR3 has 12 residues. Per germline, CDR1 MNHNS and CDR2 SASEGT. The V end lost 6 bases, the J end lost 6 bases, and 10 bases lay between the germline ends.

The V call is TRBV29-1, the J call TRBJ2-5; D unresolved. The CDR3 covers 19 residues. Trimming took off 0 bases at V and 4 bases at J, with 27 bases between the two ends. CDR1 and CDR2 (germline): SQVTM, ANQGSEA. The CDR3 DNA sequence: TGCAGCGTTGAAGATCCGATGGGCGTGGAACGCCAACCCCCAGAGACCCAGTACTTC. It translates to CSVEDPMGVERQPPETQYF.

This chain connects TRBV5-5 to TRBJ1-2; 12 bases map to TRBD1. Germline V lookup: CDR1 SGHKS, CDR2 YYEKEE (reference sequence). V trimming: 4 bases; J trimming: 3 bases; junction bases outside the gene matches: 7. CDR3 length: 16 residues. CDR3 sequence (DNA): TGTGCCAGCAGCCTAATCCGGGACAGGGGGCACTATGGCTACACCTTC. This sequence encodes CASSLIRDRGHYGYTF.

V is TRBV25-1 and J is TRBJ1-3; D is uncertain. The V end was cut by 3 bases, the J end by 7 bases, with 10 bases between. This CDR3 has 13 residues. Germline values: CDR1 MGHDK, CDR2 SYGVNS. In nucleotides, the CDR3 is TGTGCCAGCAGTGACCTAATCCGGAACACCATATATTTT. Translating gives CASSDLIRNTIYF.

The chain couples TRBV7-8 to TRBJ1-5; D is unresolved. Germline V gives CDR1 SGHVS, CDR2 FQNEAQ. The CDR3 covers 13 residues. The V gene lost 1 base and the J gene lost 9 bases, with 10 bases spanning the gap. The CDR3 region is CASSLEVRRPQHF. The CDR3 nucleotides are TGTGCCAGCAGCTTAGAAGTGCGTCGGCCCCAGCATTTT.

V gene TRBV28 combines with J gene TRBJ1-5; 11 bases agree with TRBD1. The CDR3 contains 17 residues. The germline V gene encodes CDR1 MDHEN and CDR2 SYDVKM. The V gene end was trimmed by 3 bases and the J gene end by 3 bases; junction bases not matched to a gene: 7. The CDR3: CASSFGGTGGNNQPQHF. As DNA, the CDR3 is TGTGCCAGCAGTTTTGGTGGGACAGGGGGTAACAATCAGCCCCAGCATTTT.

V and J are TRBV4-1 and TRBJ2-7, with 8 positions matching TRBD1. V gave up 1 base and J gave up 3 bases; unmatched junction bases: 5. CDR3 size: 15 residues. Germline V gene lookup returns CDR1 MGHRA and CDR2 YSYEKL. CDR3 sequence: CASSQGTGPYYEQYF. CDR3 in DNA: TGCGCCAGCAGCCAAGGGACAGGGCCCTACTACGAGCAGTACTTC.

The chain has TRBV28 and TRBJ1-6; 8 bases match TRBD1. The V gene's germline CDR1 is MDHEN and CDR2 SYDVKM. J gave up 6 bases and V 3 bases, and 4 bases lay outside the gene matches. The CDR3 sequence is 15 residues long. The chain's CDR3 is CASSFPDRANSPLHF. CDR3 coding DNA: TGTGCCAGCAGTTTTCCGGACAGGGCTAATTCACCCCTCCACTTT.

The chain couples TRBV5-1 to TRBJ2-7; perhaps TRBD2 as D (5 bases). Trimming removed 4 bases at V and 2 bases at J, with 13 bases between. The CDR3 has 14 residues. Per the germline V gene, CDR1 is SGHRS and CDR2 is YFSETQ. CDR3 sequence reads: CASSEQPGTYEQYF. In nucleotides, the CDR3 is TGCGCCAGCAGCGAACAACCCGGGACCTACGAGCAGTACTTC.

This clone was seen a single time. As DNA, the CDR3 is TGTGCCAGCAGTGTCACACCCCTCTCTGGAAACACCATATATTTT. Amino acid sequence: CASSVTPLSGNTIYF. This rearrangement joins TRBV6-1 to TRBJ1-3; D remains unclear. The V gene lost 4 bases and the J gene lost 0 bases, with 10 bases spanning the gap. CDR1 and CDR2 from the germline V gene are MNHNS and SASEGT. The CDR3 length is 15 residues.

The chain uses TRBV28 and TRBJ2-2, with a tentative D call TRBD1 (5 bases). The V end lost 6 bases, the J end lost 4 bases, and 15 bases lay between the germline ends. Germline loops: CDR1 MDHEN, CDR2 SYDVKM. The CDR3 loop spans 15 amino acids. In nucleotides, the CDR3 is TGTGCCAGCAGCGTCCCAGGGCTGGTCACCGGGGAGCTGTTTTTT. Translation gives CASSVPGLVTGELFF. Supplemented by reference TRBV28 and TRBJ2-2, the full variable domain reads DVKVTQSSRYLVKRTGEKVFLECVQDMDHENMFWYRQDPGLGLRLIYFSYDVKMKEKGDIPEGYSVSREKKERFSLILESASTNQTSMYLCASSVPGLVTGELFFGEGSRLTVL.